Below are 14 T cell receptor beta chains sequenced from a single sample in a study of blood T cell repertoires in COVID-19 (dated by TCRdb to 2018 to 2020). The receptor library was made with the immunoSEQ multiplex PCR assay. TCRdb stores this immuneACCESS table with in-frame sequences only. Part of the clones is absent; in the studies checked, under half of the shortfall reflects unresolved V genes, and no reason is known for the rest. Present in this sample are roughly 250,000 clones, 82% of which were seen just once. Approximately 13% of the sample belongs to the ten largest clones. Sequencing was carried out using peripheral blood. These receptors all stem from a woman between 55 and 75 years old with active or convalescent COVID-19.

The rearrangement joins TRBV6-4 to TRBJ1-2, with D tentatively TRBD1 (6 bases). V dropped 6 bases and J dropped 5 bases, with 13 bases sitting between them. There are 13 residues in the CDR3. Germline values: CDR1 MRHNA, CDR2 SNTAGT. The CDR3 DNA follows: TGTGCCAGCAGCGCACAGGGTGGGTATGGCTACACCTTC. As protein: CASSAQGGYGYTF.

J is TRBJ2-5 and V is TRBV7-2, with D uncertain. V lost 2 bases and J lost 5, with 9 bases in between. The CDR3 has 13 residues. The germline V gene has CDR1 SGHTA and CDR2 FQGNSA. The CDR3 coding sequence is TGTGCCAGCAGCTTAACTCACCCTGAGACCCAGTACTTC. Encoded protein: CASSLTHPETQYF.

This clone appeared a single time. V usage is TRBV18 and J usage is TRBJ2-3; 11 positions agree with TRBD2. The germline V gene encodes CDR1 KGHSH and CDR2 LQKENI. The CDR3 is 17 amino acids. Trimming cost V 6 bases and J 1 base; bases outside gene matches: 9. Written as DNA, the CDR3 is TGTGCCAGCTCGCCCGGGACTAGCGGCATGGGCACAGATACGCAGTATTTT. Translated, it gives CASSPGTSGMGTDTQYF.

The chain joins TRBV5-4 to TRBJ2-7; 10 bases fit TRBD2. V lost 3 bases to trimming and J lost 3 bases; unmatched junction nucleotides: 6. The CDR3 consists of 15 residues. CDR1 is SGHNT and CDR2 is YYREEE in the germline V gene (reference sequence). The CDR3 DNA reads as TGTGCCAGCAGCTCGTCTAGCGGGGGAGACTACGAGCAGTACTTC. Translating it yields CASSSSSGGDYEQYF.

The chain has TRBV14 and TRBJ1-1, with 7 bases identical to TRBD1. CDR1 SGHDN and CDR2 FVKESK come from the germline V gene. The CDR3 is made up of 12 amino acids. J gave up 11 bases and V 1 base, and 4 bases lay outside the gene matches. The CDR3 region is CASSQATGWAFF. Here the CDR3 DNA reads TGTGCCAGCAGCCAAGCGACAGGGTGGGCTTTCTTT.

The V call is TRBV7-2, the J call TRBJ2-7; TRBD2 is a possible D gene (6 bases). The CDR3 contains 15 residues. V shed 2 bases and J shed 4 bases, with 15 bases lying between them. Per the germline V gene, CDR1 is SGHTA and CDR2 is FQGNSA. The chain's CDR3 is CASSLYSRGRYEQYF. CDR3 DNA: TGTGCCAGCAGCTTATATTCTCGGGGGAGGTACGAGCAGTACTTC.

This chain uses TRBV9 with TRBJ1-2; the match to TRBD1 covers 7 bases. CDR1 and CDR2 from the germline V gene are SGDLS and YYNGEE. With V trimmed by 6 bases and J by 6 bases, 8 bases remained unmatched. This CDR3 is 13 amino acids long. The chain's CDR3 is CASTTGVGDGYTF. As DNA, the CDR3 is TGTGCCAGCACCACAGGGGTGGGTGATGGCTACACCTTC. Full variable domain (outside the CDR3, taken from reference TRBV9 and TRBJ1-2): DSGVTQTPKHLITATGQRVTLRCSPRSGDLSVYWYQQSLDQGLQFLIQYYNGEERAKGNILERFSAQQFPDLHSELNLSSLELGDSALYFCASTTGVGDGYTFGSGTRLTVV.

The V and J genes are TRBV19 and TRBJ1-1; 9 bases align to TRBD1. Germline V gives CDR1 LNHDA, CDR2 SQIVND (reference sequence). V shed 9 bases and J 8 bases; nucleotides not matched to a gene: 10. The CDR3 is 13 amino acids. The CDR3: CASTDRGIGEAFF. The DNA of the CDR3 is TGTGCCAGCACCGACAGGGGGATCGGGGAAGCTTTCTTT.

This sequence joins TRBV27 and TRBJ1-1, with a possible D match to TRBD1 (5 bases). The V gene lost 2 bases and the J gene lost 4 bases, with 11 bases spanning the gap. From germline, CDR1 is MNHEY and CDR2 SMNVEV (reference sequence). The CDR3 contains 14 residues. In DNA, the CDR3 is TGTGCCAGCAGTTTAAACGGGGGAACCACTGAAGCTTTCTTT. The encoded protein is CASSLNGGTTEAFF.

The CDR3 region has the DNA TGTGCCAGCAGCCTACTAAGCCAGGCGGGGTGGGATTCACCCCTCCACTTT. It specifies CASSLLSQAGWDSPLHF. The chain uses TRBV11-2 and TRBJ1-6, with D uncertain. The CDR3 has 17 residues. V was cut by 5 bases and J by 8 bases, with 22 bases left in between. Germline CDR1 SGHAT, CDR2 FQNNGV. The whole variable domain, filled in from reference TRBV11-2 and TRBJ1-6, reads EAGVAQSPRYKIIEKRQSVAFWCNPISGHATLYWYQQILGQGPKLLIQFQNNGVVDDSQLPKDRFSAERLKGVDSTLKIQPAKLEDSAVYLCASSLLSQAGWDSPLHFGNGTRLTVT.

The chain links TRBV7-9 to TRBJ2-7, with 9 bases aligning to TRBD1. Germline loops: CDR1 SEHNR, CDR2 FQNEAQ (reference sequence). CDR3 size: 16 residues. V dropped 1 base and J dropped 4; count of bases not matched to a gene: 8. DNA for the CDR3: TGTGCCAGCAGCTTAGGACAGGGGGGGATTTCATACGAGCAGTACTTC. Protein product: CASSLGQGGISYEQYF.

The chain couples TRBV30 to TRBJ1-3; D unclear. Germline lookup yields CDR1 GTSNPN and CDR2 SVGIG (reference sequence). With 5 bases removed from V and 3 bases from J, the gap between germline ends came to 5 bases. The CDR3 totals 11 residues. CDR3 DNA: TGTGCCTGGGGACGTGGAAACACCATATATTTT. Its translation is CAWGRGNTIYF.

The V and J genes are TRBV5-1 and TRBJ1-2; D is unclear. The germline gives CDR1 SGHRS, CDR2 YFSETQ. V lost 3 bases to trimming and J lost 5 bases, with 20 bases between them. The CDR3 is made up of 16 amino acids. The chain's CDR3 is CASSWVGVYSPYGYTF. CDR3 DNA sequence: TGCGCCAGCAGCTGGGTGGGAGTCTACAGCCCTTATGGCTACACCTTC.

The sample holds a few counts of this clone. The chain has TRBV2 and TRBJ1-1; the D is unclear. The CDR3 totals 15 residues. Trimming shortened V by 4 bases and J by 0 bases, and 12 bases separated the two germline ends. CDR1 is SNHLY and CDR2 is FYNNEI in the germline V gene. CDR3 protein: CASSGQDSMNTEAFF. The CDR3, as DNA: TGTGCCAGCAGTGGGCAGGACTCCATGAACACTGAAGCTTTCTTT.